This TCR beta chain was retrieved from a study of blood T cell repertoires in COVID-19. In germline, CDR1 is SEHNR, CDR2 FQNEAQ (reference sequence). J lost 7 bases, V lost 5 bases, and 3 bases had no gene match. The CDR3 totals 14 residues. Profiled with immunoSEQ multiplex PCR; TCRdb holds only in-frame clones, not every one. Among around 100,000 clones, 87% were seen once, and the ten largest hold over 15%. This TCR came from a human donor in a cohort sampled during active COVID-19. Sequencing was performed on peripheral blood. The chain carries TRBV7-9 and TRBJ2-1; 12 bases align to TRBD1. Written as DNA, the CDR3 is TGTGCCAGCAGCCGGGACAGGGGGCTAAATGAGCAGTTCTTC. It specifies CASSRDRGLNEQFF.